This TCR beta chain emerged from a study of cytomegalovirus exposure and HLA in healthy donors listed by TCRdb under 2017. For the study in its entirety: An earlier analysis of approximately 590 of the donors reported about 250 Gb of sequence data and roughly 100 million unique TCR beta sequences from 150 million to 200 million T cells. An early release that covered roughly 600 HLA-typed donors contained approximately 290 gigabases of sequencing data and tens of millions of unique TCR sequences. Of the 300 to 450 genotyped donors, over 70% fell in the genetic ancestry cluster associated with self-reported Caucasian donors. The study aimed to test whether signatures of past pathogen exposure could be identified by cataloging public T cell receptors. The T cell repertoires of under 700 subjects were profiled by immunosequencing and related to cytomegalovirus serostatus. Besides the first cohort of around 700 subjects, a separate validation cohort made up of 120 different subjects was used. The study combined high-throughput TCR immunosequencing, statistical association of individual TCRs with disease status, and machine learning to predict cytomegalovirus infection status. A later analysis re-analyzed previously published TCR beta repertoires from 660 or so donors and added high-resolution HLA genotyping to study TCR occurrence patterns. In the later analysis, no new phenotypic data were used to find candidate immune exposures; instead, reliance was placed on TCR beta sequences and their occurrence across donors. An earlier analysis of about 600 of the donors used high-throughput TCR beta sequencing to judge whether each TCR beta V gene segment behaved as functional or pseudogenic. Donor age, sex, ethnicity and CMV serostatus were collected together with the repertoire data. A later genetic analysis used genome-wide SNP genotypes for about 65% of the roughly 700 donors, treating that subset as a discovery cohort. All discovery cohort repertoires had been generated using a single sequencing platform. HLA typing covered class I and class II loci at four-digit resolution. The number of donors typed differed by locus, with roughly 629-640 for A, B, C, DRB1 and DQB1, more than 500 for DQA1, approximately 580 for DPA1, and under 490 for DPB1. Because of strong linkage in the cohort, 5 or 6 DR-DQ haplotypes were treated as single units for association and clustering. Across 300 to 500 genotyped donors of the cohort, an average of approximately 240,000 unique TCR beta nucleotide sequences per donor were sequenced, and around 20% of those sequences were non-productive. What the work shows at the level of the full study, not this receptor alone: Specific HLA alleles were associated with 16,951 TCR beta sequences at a false discovery rate of 0.05 in a later analysis. According to a later genetic analysis, donors in an Asian-associated ancestry cluster had fewer N-insertions in productive TCRs than the approximately 700-donor mean. The cohort was sequenced for TCR beta chains only, and without alpha or paired-chain data the features that could be detected were limited. Most TCR sequences were observed very rarely across donors, whereas some public TCRs were present in many individuals. Assigning TCR associations to individual alleles was difficult when HLA alleles, especially DR and DQ, strongly co-occurred. The sequencing pipeline was judged likely to have produced a cluster of highly shared sequence variants as a technical artifact. In a later analysis, several top co-occurrence clusters were reported to appear linked to parvovirus B19, influenza, CMV and Epstein-Barr virus. Roughly uniform sequencing depth across donors was assumed in presence/absence analyses, although this assumption may not hold. Around 16 rarely observed V segments, including chromosome 9 orphons, were excluded from the earlier analysis of 550 to 700 of the donors because counts were too low. A few of the identified cytomegalovirus-associated TCR beta chains were confirmed in vitro to be specific for cytomegalovirus antigens. A further reported finding was that TCR beta sequences accurately predicted the HLA-A and HLA-B alleles for most subjects in the first cohort. Some IMGT-functional V segments, including TRBV6-2 and TRBV6-3, could not be told apart with the 87-base-pair reads, so those segments were excluded. It was suggested by the authors that the approach could potentially be generalized to other disease states and immunological phenotypes. In both the original and validation cohorts, the classifier was reported to diagnose cytomegalovirus status with high specificity and sensitivity. Compared with equally common non-associated chains, HLA-associated TCR beta chains in a later analysis were more clonally expanded and had lower generation probabilities. In a later analysis, TCR association rates were found to vary across HLA loci, with the most associated TCRs seen for DRB1 alleles and the fewest for HLA-C alleles. Because HLA typing was missing for some donors at each locus, association tests included only the typed subset. A later analysis found that most CMV-associated TCR beta chains appeared HLA-restricted, with HLA associations seemingly driven largely by CMV exposure. V-gene and J-gene trimming of TCR beta chains was associated with a missense DCLRE1C variant in a later genetic analysis, and the association was replicated in an independent cohort. In an earlier analysis of about 550 of the donors, most TCR beta V segments were observed in productive rearrangements about 87% or about 30% of the time, broadly matching IMGT annotations. The only immune exposure information available for the cohort was CMV serostatus. The study gave a list of 150 to 200 TCR beta chains associated with cytomegalovirus. Correlated functional status among segregating V segments might reflect linkage disequilibrium, but an unknown experimental factor could not be ruled out.

From the cysteine through the phenylalanine, the CDR3 covers 19 amino acids. The sequence is cut down to CDR3 DNA, 57 bases in frame from base 1. The germline V end is reduced by 4 bases and the J end by 2 bases; junction bases left unmatched: 17. For CDR1 and CDR2, the germline V gene lists SNHLY and FYNNEI. The cohort was made up of under 800 healthy bone marrow donors. Cohort members were all nominally healthy when sampled, although unrecorded immune exposures were likely present. The donor was CMV seronegative and belonged to the group of 352 seronegative cohort members. Each donor provided a peripheral blood sample, and peripheral blood mononuclear cells were used for TCR beta sequencing. The Qiagen DNeasy Blood Extraction Kit was used to extract genomic DNA from the blood cell samples. In the case of this clone: Its antigen is still unknown. No base quality information exists; no much larger clone differs at one position.

The protocol used for the library was the immunoSEQ multiplex PCR assay. The multiplex PCR relied on a mix of 60 forward primers for TCR Vbeta segments and 13 reverse primers for TCR Jbeta segments. The CDR3 region of rearranged TCR beta genes was amplified from genomic DNA by a multiplex PCR assay. Amplified TCR beta libraries were sequenced as 87-base-pair reads on the Illumina HiSeq System. The published analysis was carried out like this. In a later analysis, tens of millions of unique TCR beta chains were counted across the 650 to 700 repertoires, and roughly 10 million of these chains were shared by at least two donors. To remove PCR and sequencing errors, raw reads were error-corrected and collapsed into unique sequences using a nearest-neighbor algorithm that merged closely related sequences. Alignment of CDR3 sequences to IMGT reference sequences was used to assign V, D and J gene segments. For a sequence to be retained, at least a six-nucleotide match to both a V gene segment and a J gene segment was required. A rearrangement was called productive if the CDR3 had no stop codons and remained in frame with V and J, and every other rearrangement was called non-productive. Following IMGT convention, CDR3 was defined as the stretch from the second conserved V-encoded cysteine to the conserved J-encoded phenylalanine. The earlier analysis of a few hundred of the donors excluded any sequence lacking an unambiguous match to a single V gene segment. In an earlier analysis of almost 600 of the donors, a V segment was called functional when productive rearrangements were above 56.7%, and segregating when the standard deviation between donors exceeded 5%. A statistical classification framework was developed to diagnose cytomegalovirus status using the catalog of TCR beta chain sequences. In a later analysis, V and J genes were assigned by comparing TCR nucleotide sequences against IMGT/GENE-DB human TR gene sequences. Using the TCRdist pipeline, a later analysis assigned CDR3 sequences along with most-parsimonious VDJ recombination scenarios. A later analysis defined each TCR beta chain by its CDR3 amino acid sequence plus V-gene family, and excluded reads lacking a unique V-gene family. In a later analysis, around 650 highly shared, low-generation-probability nucleotide sequences were removed to address suspected cross-contamination and a sequencing artifact. For each public chain, a later analysis derived a clonal expansion index from normalized ranks of inferred template counts within each repertoire. A later analysis computed generation probabilities with a VDJ recombination model fitted to out-of-frame rearrangements, and checked the results against IGoR. Hypergeometric tests were used in a later analysis to score TCR-TCR, TCR-HLA and TCR-CMV co-occurrence, with a repertoire-size bias correction applied to the TCR pairs. A later analysis estimated false discovery rates by permuting HLA or CMV assignments 20 times. In a later analysis, co-occurring TCRs were grouped with DBSCAN, and TCRdist sequence similarity was added when clustering was performed within HLA-allele-positive subsets. Co-occurrence clustering excluded repertoires with fewer than 30,000 or more than 120,000 public chains, plus five with anomalous nucleotide sharing. TCRdb carries this immuneACCESS record with in-frame sequences only. Its versions omit some clonotypes, under half of them owing to an unresolved V gene in the studies checked, with the rest unexplained. V and J calls and clone size come straight from that table; D and trimming were deduced from the DNA. Within this sample are 100,000 to 150,000 clones, with around nine tenths of them counted one time only. In total, the top ten clones hold more than 4% of the sample.

This receptor chain uses TRBV2 and TRBJ2-7; 10 junctional bases match TRBD1. The sequencing input was PBMCs. This receptor was taken from a woman aged 30 to 39 in good health and CMV-seronegative. The encoded CDR3 is CASSGPLLTGTGVTYEQYF. The DNA sequence reads TGTGCCAGCAGTGGACCTTTGTTGACCGGGACAGGGGTCACCTACGAGCAGTACTTC.